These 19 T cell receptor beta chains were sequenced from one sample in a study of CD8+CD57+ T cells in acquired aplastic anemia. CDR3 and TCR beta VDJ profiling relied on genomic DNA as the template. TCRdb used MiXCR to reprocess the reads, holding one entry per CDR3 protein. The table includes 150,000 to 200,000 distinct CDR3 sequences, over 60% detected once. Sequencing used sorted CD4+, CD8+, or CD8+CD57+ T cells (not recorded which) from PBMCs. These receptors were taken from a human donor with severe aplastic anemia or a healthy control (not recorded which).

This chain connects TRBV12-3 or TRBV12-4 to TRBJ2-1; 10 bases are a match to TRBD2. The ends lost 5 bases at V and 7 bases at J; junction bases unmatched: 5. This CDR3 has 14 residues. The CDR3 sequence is CASSEGTSVNEQFF. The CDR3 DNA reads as TGTGCCAGCAGTGAAGGGACTAGCGTTAATGAGCAGTTCTTC.

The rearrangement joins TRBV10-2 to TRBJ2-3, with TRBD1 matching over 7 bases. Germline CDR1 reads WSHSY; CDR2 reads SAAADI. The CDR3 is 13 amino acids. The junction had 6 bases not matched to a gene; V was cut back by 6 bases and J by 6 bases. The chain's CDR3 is CASRPGGSDTQYF. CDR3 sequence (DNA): TGCGCCAGCAGGCCAGGGGGATCCGATACGCAGTATTTT.

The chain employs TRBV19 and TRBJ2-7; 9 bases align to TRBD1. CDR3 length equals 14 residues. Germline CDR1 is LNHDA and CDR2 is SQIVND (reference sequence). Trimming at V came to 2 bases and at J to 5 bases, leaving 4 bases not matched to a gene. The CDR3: CASSISTGGNEQYF. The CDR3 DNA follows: TGTGCCAGTAGTATATCGACAGGGGGGAACGAGCAGTACTTC.

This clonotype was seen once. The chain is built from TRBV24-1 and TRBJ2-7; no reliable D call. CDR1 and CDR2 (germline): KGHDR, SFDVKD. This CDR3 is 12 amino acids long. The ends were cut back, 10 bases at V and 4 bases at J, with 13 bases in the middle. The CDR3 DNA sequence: TGTGCCACGGCTGGCTCTGGGTACGAGCAGTACTTC. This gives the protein CATAGSGYEQYF.

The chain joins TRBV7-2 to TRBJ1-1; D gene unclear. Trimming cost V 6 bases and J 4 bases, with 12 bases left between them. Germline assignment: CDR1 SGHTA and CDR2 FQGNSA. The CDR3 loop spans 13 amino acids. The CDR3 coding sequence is TGTGCCAGCAGGTTGGAAGGGAGCACTGAAGCTTTCTTT. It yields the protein CASRLEGSTEAFF. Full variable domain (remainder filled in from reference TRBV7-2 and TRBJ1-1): GAGVSQSPSNKVTEKGKDVELRCDPISGHTALYWYRQSLGQGLEFLIYFQGNSAPDKSGLPSDRFSAERTGGSVSTLTIQRTQQEDSAVYLCASRLEGSTEAFFGQGTRLTVV.

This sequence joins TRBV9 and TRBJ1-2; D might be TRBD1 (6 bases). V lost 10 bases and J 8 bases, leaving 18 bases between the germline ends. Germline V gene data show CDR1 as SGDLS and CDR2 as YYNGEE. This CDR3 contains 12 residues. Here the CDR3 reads CAASGGAKGYTF. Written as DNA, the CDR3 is TGTGCCGCCTCGGGGGGGGCTAAAGGCTACACCTTC.

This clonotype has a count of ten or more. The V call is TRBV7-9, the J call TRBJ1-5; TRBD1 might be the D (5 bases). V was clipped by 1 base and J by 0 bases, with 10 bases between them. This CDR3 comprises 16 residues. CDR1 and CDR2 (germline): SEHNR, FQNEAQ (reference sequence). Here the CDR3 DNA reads TGTGCCAGCAGCTTAGGGACAACATATAGCAATCAGCCCCAGCATTTT. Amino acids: CASSLGTTYSNQPQHF. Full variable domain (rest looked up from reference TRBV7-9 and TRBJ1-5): DTGVSQNPRHKITKRGQNVTFRCDPISEHNRLYWYRQTLGQGPEFLTYFQNEAQLEKSRLLSDRFSAERPKGSFSTLEIQRTEQGDSAMYLCASSLGTTYSNQPQHFGDGTRLSIL.

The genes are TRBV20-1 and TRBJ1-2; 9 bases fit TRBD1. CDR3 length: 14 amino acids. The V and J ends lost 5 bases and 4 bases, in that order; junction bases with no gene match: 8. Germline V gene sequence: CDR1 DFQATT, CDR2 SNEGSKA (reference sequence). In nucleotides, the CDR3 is TGCAGTGCTGGGCGGGACAGGGTAAGCTATGGCTACACCTTC. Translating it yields CSAGRDRVSYGYTF.

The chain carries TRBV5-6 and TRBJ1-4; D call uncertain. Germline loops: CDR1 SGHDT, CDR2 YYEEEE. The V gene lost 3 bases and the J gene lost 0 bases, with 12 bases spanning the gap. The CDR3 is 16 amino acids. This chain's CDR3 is CASSSTDIATNEKLFF. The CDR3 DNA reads TGTGCCAGCAGCTCGACTGACATTGCAACTAATGAAAAACTGTTTTTT. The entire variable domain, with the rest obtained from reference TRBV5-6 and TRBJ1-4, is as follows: DAGVTQSPTHLIKTRGQQVTLRCSPKSGHDTVSWYQQALGQGPQFIFQYYEEEERQRGNFPDRFSGHQFPNYSSELNVNALLLGDSALYLCASSSTDIATNEKLFFGSGTQLSVL.

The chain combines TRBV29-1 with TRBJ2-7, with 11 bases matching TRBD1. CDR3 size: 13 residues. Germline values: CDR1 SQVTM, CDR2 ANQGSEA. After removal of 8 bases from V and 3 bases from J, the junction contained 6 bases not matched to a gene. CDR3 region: CSKGQGGSYEQYF. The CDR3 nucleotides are TGCAGCAAGGGACAGGGGGGTAGCTACGAGCAGTACTTC.

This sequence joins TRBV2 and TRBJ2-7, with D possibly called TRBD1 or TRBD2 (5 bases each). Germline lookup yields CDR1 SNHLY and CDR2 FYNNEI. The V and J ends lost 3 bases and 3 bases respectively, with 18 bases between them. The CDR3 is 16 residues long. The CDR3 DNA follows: TGTGCCAGCAGTGACCCACCGGGACGGACGGGCTACGAGCAGTACTTC. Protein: CASSDPPGRTGYEQYF.

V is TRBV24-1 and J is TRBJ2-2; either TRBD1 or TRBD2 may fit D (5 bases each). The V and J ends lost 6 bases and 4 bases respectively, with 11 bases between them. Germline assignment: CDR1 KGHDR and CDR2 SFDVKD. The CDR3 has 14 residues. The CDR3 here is CATSRTGTTGELFF. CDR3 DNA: TGTGCCACCAGTAGGACCGGGACCACCGGGGAGCTGTTTTTT.

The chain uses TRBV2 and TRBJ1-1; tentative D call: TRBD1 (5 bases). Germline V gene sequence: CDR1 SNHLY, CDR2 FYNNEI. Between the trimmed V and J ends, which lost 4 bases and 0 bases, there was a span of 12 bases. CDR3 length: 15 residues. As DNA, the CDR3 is TGTGCCAGCAGTGTCGAGACAGCCCTGAACACTGAAGCTTTCTTT. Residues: CASSVETALNTEAFF.

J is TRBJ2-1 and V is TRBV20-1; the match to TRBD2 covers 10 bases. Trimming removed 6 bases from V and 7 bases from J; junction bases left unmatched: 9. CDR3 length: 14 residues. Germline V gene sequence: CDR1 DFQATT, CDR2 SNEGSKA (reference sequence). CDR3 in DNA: TGCAGTGCCAGTAATAGCGGGAGGAGGAATGAGCAGTTCTTC. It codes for CSASNSGRRNEQFF.

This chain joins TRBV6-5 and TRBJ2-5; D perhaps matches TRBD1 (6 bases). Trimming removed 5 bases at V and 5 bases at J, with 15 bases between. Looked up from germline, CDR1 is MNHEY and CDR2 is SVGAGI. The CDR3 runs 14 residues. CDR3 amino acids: CASSGDTERETQYF. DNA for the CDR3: TGTGCCAGCAGTGGGGACACGGAGAGGGAGACCCAGTACTTC.

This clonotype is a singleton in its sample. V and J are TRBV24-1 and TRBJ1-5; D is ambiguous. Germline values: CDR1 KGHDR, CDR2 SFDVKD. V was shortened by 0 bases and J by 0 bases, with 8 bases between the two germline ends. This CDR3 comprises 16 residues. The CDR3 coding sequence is TGTGCCACCAGTGATTTGTGGCGGGATAGCAATCAGCCCCAGCATTTT. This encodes CATSDLWRDSNQPQHF.

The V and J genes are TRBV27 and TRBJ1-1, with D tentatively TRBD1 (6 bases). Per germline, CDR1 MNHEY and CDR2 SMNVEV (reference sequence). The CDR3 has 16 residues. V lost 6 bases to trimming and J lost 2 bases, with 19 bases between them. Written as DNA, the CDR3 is TGTGCCAGCAGACACGGGTCCTTAGGGGGAAACACTGAAGCTTTCTTT. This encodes CASRHGSLGGNTEAFF.

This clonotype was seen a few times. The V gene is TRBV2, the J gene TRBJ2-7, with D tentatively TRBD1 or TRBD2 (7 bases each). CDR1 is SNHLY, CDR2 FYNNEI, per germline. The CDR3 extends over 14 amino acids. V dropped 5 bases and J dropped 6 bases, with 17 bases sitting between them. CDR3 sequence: CASSRSGTVTEQYF. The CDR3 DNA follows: TGTGCCAGCAGTCGAAGCGGGACAGTGACCGAGCAGTACTTC. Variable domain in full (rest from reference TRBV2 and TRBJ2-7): EPEVTQTPSHQVTQMGQEVILRCVPISNHLYFYWYRQILGQKVEFLVSFYNNEISEKSEIFDDQFSVERPDGSNFTLKIRSTKLEDSAMYFCASSRSGTVTEQYFGPGTRLTVT.

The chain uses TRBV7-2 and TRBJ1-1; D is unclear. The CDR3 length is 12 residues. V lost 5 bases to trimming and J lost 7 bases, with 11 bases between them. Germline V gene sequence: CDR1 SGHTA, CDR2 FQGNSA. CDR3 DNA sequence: TGTGCCAGCAGCGCCGGGCCCCATGAAGCTTTCTTT. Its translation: CASSAGPHEAFF.